This TCR beta chain was sequenced in a study of identifying expanded T cells in peripheral blood (dated 2019 in TCRdb). Background on the whole study: Separate aliquots of the same genomic DNA pool were sequenced to produce technical replicates, and four replicates were compared in pairs.

A note on this clone: There is no known antigen for this receptor. No qualities accompany the bases; no much larger clone lies one base away.

At the junction V is shortened by 0 bases and J by 4 bases; bases outside the gene matches: 11. CDR1 is given as LGHNA and CDR2 as YNFKEQ, both from the germline V gene. Including cysteine and phenylalanine, the CDR3 has 17 amino acids. CDR3 DNA only is kept here, 51 bases in frame from base 1. During the collection period, no immune events, such as infections, were documented for the healthy donors. Time-dependent variance in a beta-binomial model of T-cell clone differential abundance was calibrated using healthy-donor blood repertoires as a training cohort. The training cohort comprised about ten healthy donors, 3 female and 7 male. Donor ages ranged from about 29 to 65 years, with an average of approximately 43 years. Obtained from a commercial supplier, whole blood was collected from each healthy donor at three time points set two to three weeks apart. For immunosequencing, genomic DNA was extracted from unsorted whole blood.

The investigation overall reported the following: In all healthy donors, the variance in clone template counts between samples taken 2 to 3 weeks apart rose significantly as total template count increased. Across all healthy-donor time intervals, the beta-binomial model significantly cut both the number of clones called differentially abundant and the false-positive rate. The binomial model flagged approximately 1.2 differentially abundant clones between technical replicates but around 16 over roughly two weeks and approximately 18 over around four weeks. The authors expected that biological variance in healthy repertoires might rise further over much longer intervals, such as months to years.

The immunoSEQ Assay, which uses bias-controlled multiplex PCR amplification of genomic DNA, was used to profile TCRbeta CDR3 regions. In the source study's methods: To quantify the absolute abundance of each unique TCRbeta CDR3 region, the sequences were collapsed and filtered. Differential abundance was assessed using a binomial (Fisher-equivalent) model and a beta-binomial model in which time-dependent variance fitted from healthy donors was added. Clones with fewer than 5 combined templates were excluded, and clones with Benjamini-Hochberg FDR below 0.01 were called differentially abundant. Beta-binomial variance was modeled as a function of total template count across the two samples using the form v = (b*log(k)+a)^2. Drawn from immuneACCESS, this table holds only the in-frame rearrangements with V and J called that TCRdb kept. Clones are partly lost; checked studies trace under half to an unresolved V gene and leave the rest unexplained. The V and J calls and clone size are taken from that table; D and trimming were inferred from the DNA. A total of over 85,000 clones appear in this sample, approximately 84% of them only once. Jointly, the top ten make up approximately 4.5% of the sample.

The receptor chain draws on TRBV4-2 and TRBJ1-1, with 7 junctional bases fitting TRBD1. The sequencing sample was made of blood. The sequence derives from a person aged 18 to 70 in good health. The base sequence is TGTGCCAGCAGCCAAGATTGGTTAGGGGGCGCGGGCACTGAAGCTTTCTTT. Protein translation: CASSQDWLGGAGTEAFF.